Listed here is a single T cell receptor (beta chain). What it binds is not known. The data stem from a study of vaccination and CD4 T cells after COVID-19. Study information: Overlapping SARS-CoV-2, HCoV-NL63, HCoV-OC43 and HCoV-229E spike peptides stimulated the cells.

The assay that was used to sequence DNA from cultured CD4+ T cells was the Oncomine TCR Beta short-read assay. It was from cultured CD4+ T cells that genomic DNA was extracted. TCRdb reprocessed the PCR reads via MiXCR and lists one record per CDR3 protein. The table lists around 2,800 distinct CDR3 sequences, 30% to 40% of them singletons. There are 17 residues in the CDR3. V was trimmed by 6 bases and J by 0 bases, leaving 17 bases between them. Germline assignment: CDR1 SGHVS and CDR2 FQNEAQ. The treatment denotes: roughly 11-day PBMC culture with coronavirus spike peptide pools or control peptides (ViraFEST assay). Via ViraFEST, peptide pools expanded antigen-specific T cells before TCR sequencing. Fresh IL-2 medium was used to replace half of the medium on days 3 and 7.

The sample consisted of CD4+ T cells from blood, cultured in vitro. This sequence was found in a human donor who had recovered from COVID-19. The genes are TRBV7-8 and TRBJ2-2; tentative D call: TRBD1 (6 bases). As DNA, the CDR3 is TGTGCCAGCAGATCGGGACACTTGTTCGCGAACACCGGGGAGCTGTTTTTT. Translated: CASRSGHLFANTGELFF. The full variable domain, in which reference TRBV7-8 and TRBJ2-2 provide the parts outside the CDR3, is GAGVSQSPRYKVAKRGQDVALRCDPISGHVSLFWYQQALGQGPEFLTYFQNEAQLDKSGLPSDRFFAERPEGSVSTLKIQRTQQEDSAVYLCASRSGHLFANTGELFFGEGSRLTVL.